This TCR beta chain is drawn from a study of regulatory T cells in long-lasting Graves disease (TCRdb year 2021). In the study overall: Persistent Graves' disease was defined as antithyroid drug treatment for over 5 years with persistently positive TSH receptor autoantibodies. This study used TCR sequencing and RNA sequencing of peripheral blood to compare persistent Graves' disease patients against newly diagnosed Graves' disease patients. The study was conducted in China and was registered as a clinical trial. TCR sequencing covered 13 persistent and 20 newly diagnosed Graves' disease patients, about 35 samples in total. Persistent Graves' disease patients in the clinical cohort had taken antithyroid drugs for roughly ten years on average. What the work shows at the level of the full study, not this receptor alone: More public clonotypes were shared among persistent patients (around 3,000) than among newly diagnosed patients (966). Only the TCR beta chain was sequenced and analyzed. Peripheral blood alone was examined, since thyroid tissue, which constituted the primary lesion, could not be accessed. Compared with newly diagnosed patients, patients with persistent Graves' disease had lower TCR Shannon entropy and fewer highly expanded clones, which suggests clonal expansion. Preferential use of TRBV28, TRBJ1-2 and TRBJ2-5 was observed in persistent disease, whereas TRBV20-1 and TRBJ2-1 were favored in newly diagnosed disease. The authors noted that the small sample size was a limitation that may lower accuracy.

Note on this clonotype: Its antigen is not yet known. Qualities for individual bases were not recorded, and no much larger clone is one base off.

Relative to germline, V is 5 bases shorter and J is 11 bases shorter, with 15 bases between their ends. CDR1 and CDR2 are read off the germline V gene as SGHTA and FQGNSA. Spanning cysteine to phenylalanine, the CDR3 consists of 12 amino acids. Left in the record is the CDR3 DNA by itself, 36 bases read in frame from the first base. The protocol used for the library was multiplex PCR. For sequencing, an Illumina HiSeq 4000 was employed. To build TCR beta libraries, CDR3 regions were amplified by Arm-PCR using iRepertoire HTBI primers. Before sequencing, the PCR products underwent gel purification. The study's processing was this. Across samples, 62 TRBV and roughly 15 TRBJ segments were identified and used for gene usage analysis of CDR3 amino acid clonotypes. COPE and FqMerger were used to merge filtered high-quality paired reads into contigs. BLAST was used to align contigs to IMGT TRBV, TRBD and TRBJ reference genes, with CDR3 defined following IMGT. Any clonotype with a frequency above 0.1% was counted as a highly expanded clone. Shannon entropy served as the measure of repertoire diversity, while the Gini coefficient captured V-J evenness. Clonotypes shared by more than one individual were considered public. Using fastp at Q25 and MiXCR, TCRdb reprocessed the public reads and kept productive beta chains. Entries that share a CDR3 protein sequence are merged under the most common genes and DNA. Clone size and V and J calls follow TCRdb, not the original study. Present in this sample are hundreds of thousands of distinct CDR3 sequences, around 30% of which were seen just once. The ten largest clones capture roughly 41% of the sample.

What this sample's time point label stands for: persistent/refractory GD, antithyroid drugs over 5 years with positive TRAb. For both TCR sequencing and RNA sequencing, RNA was extracted from PBMCs using TRIzol. Graves' disease was diagnosed according to American Thyroid Association guidelines. Patients for the study were recruited at an endocrinology department in Xi'an, China. Each patient gave approximately 9 milliliters of peripheral blood, collected in an EDTA anticoagulant tube. Ficoll Paque Plus density gradient separation was used to isolate PBMCs, and no further T cell sorting was performed. An Agilent 2100 Bioanalyzer and agarose gel were used to check RNA quality, and a NanoDrop 2000 was used to measure RNA concentration.

The sequencing here drew on peripheral blood mononuclear cells (PBMCs), taken when the disease was refractory, from a patient treated with antithyroid drugs. The rearrangement combines TRBV7-2 with TRBJ1-1, with no confidently assigned D gene. The TCR sequence derives from a female donor with Graves disease. The CDR3 protein is CASSLLPPAAFF. The nucleotide sequence reads as follows: TGTGCCAGCAGCCTCCTCCCCCCGGCGGCTTTCTTT.